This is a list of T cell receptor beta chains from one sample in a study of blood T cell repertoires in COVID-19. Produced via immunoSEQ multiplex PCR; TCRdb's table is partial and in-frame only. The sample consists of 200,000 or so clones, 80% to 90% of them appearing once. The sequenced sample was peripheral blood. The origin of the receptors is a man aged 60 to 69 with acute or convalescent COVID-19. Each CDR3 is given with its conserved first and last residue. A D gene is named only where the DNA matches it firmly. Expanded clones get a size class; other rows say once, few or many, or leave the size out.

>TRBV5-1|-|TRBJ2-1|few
TGCGCCAGCAGCCGGCCCCCTGCTAGTGAGCAGTTCTTC
CASSRPPASEQFF
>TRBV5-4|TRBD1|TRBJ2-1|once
TGTGCCAGCAGCTCCGGGACAGGGCGAGATGAGCAGTTCTTC
CASSSGTGRDEQFF
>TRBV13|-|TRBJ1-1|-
TGTGCCAGCAGTACAGGGCGTAACACTGAAGCTTTCTTT
CASSTGRNTEAFF
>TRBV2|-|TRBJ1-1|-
TGTGCCAGCAGCCACCGACAGGCCAACACTGAAGCTTTCTTT
CASSHRQANTEAFF
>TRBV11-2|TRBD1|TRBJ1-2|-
TGTGCCAGCAGTAAGACAGGGGAGGTGTATGGCTACACCTTC
CASSKTGEVYGYTF
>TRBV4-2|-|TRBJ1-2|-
TGTGCCAGCAGCCTGGAGAGGCAGGGCTACACCTTC
CASSLERQGYTF
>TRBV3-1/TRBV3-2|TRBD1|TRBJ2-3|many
TGTGCCAGCAGACACTCCCGGGACAGGGTTCTAGATACGCAGTATTTT
CASRHSRDRVLDTQYF
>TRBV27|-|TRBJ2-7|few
TGTGCCAGCAGTTTATCGGGCAGGGGGGCCCGATTCGAGCAGTACTTC
CASSLSGRGARFEQYF
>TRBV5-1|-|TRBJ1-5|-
TGCGCCAGCAGCTTGGCTCCCGGGCAGGGTGGAAATCAGCCCCAGCATTTT
CASSLAPGQGGNQPQHF
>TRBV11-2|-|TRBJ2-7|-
TGTGCCAGCAGCTTACCAGGGGAGGGCTACGAGCAGTACTTC
CASSLPGEGYEQYF
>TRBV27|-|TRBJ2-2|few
TGTGCCAGCAGTTTTCTTCAGGGGGGAGGCACCGGGGAGCTGTTTTTT
CASSFLQGGGTGELFF
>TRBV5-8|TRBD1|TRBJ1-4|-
TGTGCCGGGAGGGACAGGGGGCCCGAAAAACTGTTTTTT
CAGRDRGPEKLFF
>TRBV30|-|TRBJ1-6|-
TGTGCCACCCCACGGCAGGGCCAAAATTCACCCCTCCACTTT
CATPRQGQNSPLHF
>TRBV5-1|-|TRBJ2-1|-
TGCGCCAGCAGCTTCGGTTGGTCCTACAATGAGCAGTTCTTC
CASSFGWSYNEQFF
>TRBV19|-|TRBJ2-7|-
TGTGCCAGTAGTATCTCCGCGGGTGGCCCACCCTACGAGCAGTACTTC
CASSISAGGPPYEQYF
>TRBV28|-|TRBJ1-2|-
TGTGCCAGCAGTTTGAGATACGGCTACACCTTC
CASSLRYGYTF
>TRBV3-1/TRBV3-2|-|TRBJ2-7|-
TGTGCCAGCAGCCAAGAGGTCCGGTCCTACGAGCAGTACTTC
CASSQEVRSYEQYF
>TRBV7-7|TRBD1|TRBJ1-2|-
TGTGCTAGCAGCTTAGGTGATGGGACAGGGGGCTTGTGTGGCTACACCTTC
CASSLGDGTGGLCGYTF
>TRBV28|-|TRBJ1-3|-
TGTGCCAGCAGTTTATCTCTTGGGCAGCTCTCTGGAAACACCATATATTTT
CASSLSLGQLSGNTIYF
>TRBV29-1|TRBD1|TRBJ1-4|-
TGCAGCGCCAGGACAGGGTACAAGTCTAATGAAAAACTGTTTTTT
CSARTGYKSNEKLFF
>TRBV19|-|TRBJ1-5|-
TGTGCCAGTAGTATCCAGGGCAGCAATCAGCCCCAGCATTTT
CASSIQGSNQPQHF
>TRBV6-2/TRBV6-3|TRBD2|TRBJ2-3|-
TGTGCCAGCAGTCCACTAAGTTGGGTAGCGGGAGCGTCAGATACGCAGTATTTT
CASSPLSWVAGASDTQYF
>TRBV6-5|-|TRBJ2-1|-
TGTGCCAGCAGGCCGGGACTTTACAATGAGCAGTTCTTC
CASRPGLYNEQFF
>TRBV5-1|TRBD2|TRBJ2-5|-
TGCGCCAGCAGCTTGGGCGGGACTAGCGTAGAAGAGACCCAGTACTTC
CASSLGGTSVEETQYF
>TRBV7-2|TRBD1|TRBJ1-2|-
TGTGCCAGCAGCATCGTTGGACAGGGAAACTATGGCTACACCTTC
CASSIVGQGNYGYTF
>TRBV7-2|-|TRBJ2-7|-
TGTGCCAGCAGCTTAGCAGCGGTCTCCTACGAGCAGTACTTC
CASSLAAVSYEQYF
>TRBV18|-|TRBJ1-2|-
TGTGCCAGCTCACCCCAGGACAGCTCTAACTATGGCTACACCTTC
CASSPQDSSNYGYTF
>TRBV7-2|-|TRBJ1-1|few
TGTGCCAGCAGCCTCCACATGAACACTGAAGCTTTCTTT
CASSLHMNTEAFF
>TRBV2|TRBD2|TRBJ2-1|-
TGTGCCAGCAGTGAAGGCCTAGCGGGATACATTACTCCCACCTACAATGAGCAGTTCTTC
CASSEGLAGYITPTYNEQFF
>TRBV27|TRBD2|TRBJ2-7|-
TGTGCCAGCAGTTTATCGGGACTAGCGTTTAGCTCCTACGAGCAGTACTTC
CASSLSGLAFSSYEQYF